These 25 T cell receptor beta chains came from one sample sequenced in a study of shared T cell receptors in the human thymus. Assay used: immunoSEQ multiplex PCR; TCRdb lists only in-frame clones, some missing. Of 700,000 or so clones listed, 75% to 90% were seen once; the top ten hold roughly 0.01%. A further study also used this sample, focusing on human thymus T cells.

The sequenced material came from thymocytes. Source of these receptors: a girl under two years old with a congenital heart defect.

The J gene is TRBJ1-2, the V gene TRBV19; D unresolved. The CDR3 has 14 amino acids. The germline V gene has CDR1 LNHDA and CDR2 SQIVND (reference sequence). With 10 bases removed from V and 6 bases from J, the gap between germline ends came to 21 bases. As DNA, the CDR3 is TGTGCCACCCGGAGAGGCGGCGGCTTTAATGGCTACACCTTC. This translates into CATRRGGGFNGYTF.

CDR3 in DNA: TGTGCCAGCAGTTGGCTGCAGGGCTTCGGGCATGAGCAGTTCTTC. As protein: CASSWLQGFGHEQFF. This chain uses TRBV28 with TRBJ2-1; a weak D match, TRBD1 (5 bases). Trimming shortened V by 4 bases and J by 8 bases, and 18 bases separated the two germline ends. The CDR3 length is 15 residues. Germline-derived CDR1 and CDR2 are MDHEN and SYDVKM.

This clone was seen a handful of times. This chain links TRBV5-1 with TRBJ1-1; D gene unclear. This CDR3 has 16 residues. The germline V gene encodes CDR1 SGHRS and CDR2 YFSETQ. The V end lost 0 bases, the J end lost 1 base, and 13 bases lay between the germline ends. The CDR3 region is CASSLDGESRNTEAFF. The DNA of the CDR3 is TGCGCCAGCAGCTTGGATGGGGAGAGTAGGAACACTGAAGCTTTCTTT. Variable domain in full (rest from reference TRBV5-1 and TRBJ1-1): KAGVTQTPRYLIKTRGQQVTLSCSPISGHRSVSWYQQTPGQGLQFLFEYFSETQRNKGNFPGRFSGRQFSNSRSEMNVSTLELGDSALYLCASSLDGESRNTEAFFGQGTRLTVV.

There are a few counts of this clone. This sequence joins TRBV7-2 and TRBJ1-5; no clear D gene. The CDR3 consists of 15 residues. V shed 1 base and J shed 0 bases, with 7 bases lying between them. Germline CDR1 reads SGHTA; CDR2 reads FQGNSA. CDR3 sequence (DNA): TGTGCCAGCAGCTTAGGCGGAAATAGCAATCAGCCCCAGCATTTT. Translating gives CASSLGGNSNQPQHF. Complete variable domain (other parts from reference TRBV7-2 and TRBJ1-5): GAGVSQSPSNKVTEKGKDVELRCDPISGHTALYWYRQSLGQGLEFLIYFQGNSAPDKSGLPSDRFSAERTGGSVSTLTIQRTQQEDSAVYLCASSLGGNSNQPQHFGDGTRLSIL.

This clone was recorded a few times. The V call is TRBV2, the J call TRBJ1-5; D unclear. CDR3 length equals 13 residues. Between the trimmed V and J ends, which lost 4 bases and 4 bases, there was a span of 8 bases. Germline-derived CDR1 and CDR2 are SNHLY and FYNNEI. The DNA for the CDR3 is TGTGCCAGCAGTGGGCAGGTAAATCAGCCCCAGCATTTT. Translation: CASSGQVNQPQHF.

The chain links TRBV11-2 to TRBJ1-6; D might be TRBD1 (6 bases). CDR3 length: 17 residues. Germline CDR1 and CDR2: SGHAT and FQNNGV. Trimming removed 4 bases at V and 3 bases at J, with 16 bases between. In DNA form, the CDR3 reads TGTGCCAGCAGCTCCGAAAAGGGGGGGGACTATAATTCACCCCTCCACTTT. Its protein is CASSSEKGGDYNSPLHF.

The table lists this clone with a few counts. The chain links TRBV15 to TRBJ2-5; 12 positions agree with TRBD2. The CDR3 runs 21 residues. With 0 bases clipped from V and 2 bases from J, the junction kept 16 bases outside the gene matches. The germline CDR1 and CDR2 sequences are LNHNV and YYDKDF (reference sequence). The CDR3 region is CATSRDQGRLAGELAQETQYF. In DNA, the CDR3 is TGTGCCACCAGCAGAGATCAGGGCCGACTAGCGGGGGAGCTCGCTCAAGAGACCCAGTACTTC.

This clone showed up just once. The chain couples TRBV7-2 to TRBJ1-3; D gene ambiguous. Trimming removed 2 bases at V and 0 bases at J, with 11 bases between. The CDR3 contains 16 residues. Germline CDR1 SGHTA, CDR2 FQGNSA. CDR3 sequence: CASSLSGENSGNTIYF. The CDR3 bases are TGTGCCAGCAGCTTATCCGGGGAAAACTCTGGAAACACCATATATTTT.

J is TRBJ2-3 and V is TRBV5-1; TRBD2 aligns across 7 bases. Germline values: CDR1 SGHRS, CDR2 YFSETQ. With 1 base clipped from V and 3 bases from J, the junction kept 5 bases outside the gene matches. The CDR3 runs 15 residues. CDR3 sequence: CASSLSMGGTDTQYF. The CDR3 nucleotides read TGCGCCAGCAGCTTGTCAATGGGGGGGACAGATACGCAGTATTTT.

V gene TRBV6-6 combines with J gene TRBJ1-5; D not certain. V shed 7 bases and J shed 8 bases, with 12 bases lying between them. Germline V lookup: CDR1 MNHNY, CDR2 SVGAGI (reference sequence). This CDR3 comprises 12 residues. CDR3 sequence: CASTTRAEPQHF. The CDR3 DNA sequence: TGTGCCAGCACCACTAGGGCAGAGCCCCAGCATTTT.

In DNA, the CDR3 is TGTGCCAGCAGCTCGACAGGGCGGAACACTGAAGCTTTCTTT. The encoded protein is CASSSTGRNTEAFF. This chain joins TRBV6-5 and TRBJ1-1, with 7 positions matching TRBD1. V lost 6 bases, J lost 1 base, and 5 bases stayed unmatched. The CDR3 is made up of 14 amino acids. Germline CDR1 reads MNHEY; CDR2 reads SVGAGI.

The chain carries TRBV5-1 and TRBJ2-3, with TRBD1 matching over 7 bases. Germline lookup yields CDR1 SGHRS and CDR2 YFSETQ. This CDR3 has 16 residues. V trimming: 4 bases; J trimming: 2 bases; junction bases outside the gene matches: 10. The CDR3 reads CASSLTGTEDTDTQYF. CDR3 nucleotide sequence: TGCGCCAGCAGCCTGACCGGGACAGAAGACACAGATACGCAGTATTTT.

This chain joins TRBV6-1 and TRBJ1-1; TRBD1 is a possible D gene (5 bases). This CDR3 is built from 15 residues. Between the trimmed V and J ends, which lost 4 bases and 1 base, there was a span of 13 bases. CDR1 and CDR2 from the germline V gene are MNHNS and SASEGT. The CDR3 DNA reads TGTGCCAGCAGTGTGCGGGGCTTAGCGAACACTGAAGCTTTCTTT. It is translated as CASSVRGLANTEAFF.

The J gene is TRBJ1-1, the V gene TRBV5-8, with D possibly matching TRBD1 (5 bases). This CDR3 contains 13 residues. Germline CDR1 and CDR2: SGHTS and YDEGEE. Trimming left V 4 bases short and J 4 bases short, with 11 bases between. This CDR3 is CASSPGGGTEAFF. As DNA, the CDR3 is TGTGCCAGCAGCCCCGGGGGGGGCACTGAAGCTTTCTTT.

This clone was detected a few times. The chain couples TRBV6-4 to TRBJ2-3; TRBD1 matches at 7 bases. V gave up 5 bases and J gave up 2 bases; unmatched junction bases: 4. Germline assignment: CDR1 MRHNA and CDR2 SNTAGT. The CDR3 extends over 14 amino acids. The CDR3 region has the DNA TGTGCCAGCAGTTATACAGGGGCCACAGATACGCAGTATTTT. It yields the protein CASSYTGATDTQYF.

The gene calls are TRBV7-6 and TRBJ2-7; D is possibly TRBD1 (6 bases). Germline assignment: CDR1 SGHVS and CDR2 FNYEAQ. The CDR3 covers 15 residues. The V and J ends lost 2 bases and 3 bases respectively, with 14 bases between them. This CDR3 is CASSLLWTDYYEQYF. The CDR3 DNA reads as TGTGCCAGCAGCTTATTGTGGACAGACTACTACGAGCAGTACTTC. Full variable domain (remainder filled in from reference TRBV7-6 and TRBJ2-7): GAGVSQSPRYKVTKRGQDVALRCDPISGHVSLYWYRQALGQGPEFLTYFNYEAQQDKSGLPNDRFSAERPEGSISTLTIQRTEQRDSAMYRCASSLLWTDYYEQYFGPGTRLTVT.

The chain uses TRBV10-3 and TRBJ1-1; TRBD1 matches 7 bases. The CDR3 consists of 14 residues. Germline V gene data show CDR1 as ENHRY and CDR2 as SYGVKD. With V trimmed by 2 bases and J by 6 bases, 6 bases remained unmatched. CDR3 in DNA: TGTGCCATCAGTGAGGGACAGGACTGGGCTGAAGCTTTCTTT. As protein: CAISEGQDWAEAFF.

The chain links TRBV10-3 to TRBJ1-6; D is uncertain. Germline values: CDR1 ENHRY, CDR2 SYGVKD. The germline V and J ends were trimmed by 6 bases and 11 bases, with 17 bases remaining between them. The CDR3 sequence is 14 residues long. CDR3 residues: CAISSDIVFAPLHF. As DNA, the CDR3 is TGTGCCATCAGCTCTGACATTGTCTTCGCACCCCTCCACTTT.

The V gene is TRBV6-1, the J gene TRBJ1-4; D may be TRBD1 (6 bases). The CDR3 runs 14 residues. CDR1 is MNHNS and CDR2 is SASEGT in the germline V gene. The V end lost 0 bases, the J end lost 16 bases, and 18 bases lay between the germline ends. CDR3 nucleotide sequence: TGTGCCAGCAGTGAAGCGCTTCGTACAGGGTGGAGGTTTTTT. Translating it yields CASSEALRTGWRFF.

This sequence joins TRBV4-3 and TRBJ1-4, with D possibly matching TRBD1 (6 bases). Germline assignment: CDR1 LGHNA and CDR2 YSLEER. CDR3 length: 15 residues. With 6 bases removed from V and 4 bases from J, the gap between germline ends came to 15 bases. In DNA, the CDR3 is TGCGCCAGCAGGTATCACAGGGAGTTTAATGAAAAACTGTTTTTT. Residues: CASRYHREFNEKLFF.

V gene TRBV5-4 combines with J gene TRBJ2-1; TRBD2 agrees at 8 bases. The CDR3 is 18 amino acids. CDR1 and CDR2 (germline): SGHNT, YYREEE (reference sequence). V lost 1 base and J lost 4; bases outside the gene matches: 13. The chain's CDR3 is CASSLLTPTSGFYNEQFF. The CDR3 DNA is TGTGCCAGCAGCTTGTTGACCCCAACTAGCGGTTTTTACAATGAGCAGTTCTTC.

The CDR3 bases are TGTGCCAGCAGTTACCAGGGACAGAACACTGAAGCTTTCTTT. Its translation: CASSYQGQNTEAFF. The chain employs TRBV6-5 and TRBJ1-1; possibly TRBD1 for D (6 bases). Germline V gene data show CDR1 as MNHEY and CDR2 as SVGAGI. Trimming removed 2 bases from V and 1 base from J, with 8 bases in between. The length of the CDR3 is 14 residues.

The chain joins TRBV10-3 to TRBJ2-7, with a possible D match to TRBD1 (6 bases). Trimming cost V 8 bases and J 2 bases, with 13 bases left between them. The germline CDR1 and CDR2 sequences are ENHRY and SYGVKD. The CDR3 contains 13 residues. CDR3: CAISGQGTYEQYF. In DNA form, the CDR3 reads TGTGCCATCTCAGGTCAGGGGACCTACGAGCAGTACTTC.

V gene TRBV19 combines with J gene TRBJ1-1, with TRBD1 identical over 8 bases. This CDR3 comprises 15 residues. Germline V CDR1 and CDR2: LNHDA, SQIVND (reference sequence). The ends lost 9 bases at V and 4 bases at J; junction bases unmatched: 13. CDR3 sequence (DNA): TGTGCCAGCCACTATCAGGGGGCTGGAGGCACTGAAGCTTTCTTT. This encodes CASHYQGAGGTEAFF.

CDR3 protein: CASSLAGQYEQYF. As DNA, the CDR3 is TGCGCCAGCAGCTTGGCCGGACAGTACGAGCAGTACTTC. The V and J genes are TRBV5-1 and TRBJ2-7, with D tentatively TRBD1 (6 bases). V lost 0 bases and J 4 bases, leaving 8 bases between the germline ends. The CDR3 is made up of 13 amino acids. In germline, CDR1 is SGHRS, CDR2 YFSETQ. The complete variable domain, with remaining parts taken from reference TRBV5-1 and TRBJ2-7, reads KAGVTQTPRYLIKTRGQQVTLSCSPISGHRSVSWYQQTPGQGLQFLFEYFSETQRNKGNFPGRFSGRQFSNSRSEMNVSTLELGDSALYLCASSLAGQYEQYFGPGTRLTVT.